This T cell receptor beta chain appears in the sequencing data of a study of vaccination effects on CD4 cells after COVID-19. CDR3 length: 15 residues. V was trimmed by 3 bases and J by 0 bases, leaving 10 bases between them. The germline gives CDR1 SGDLS, CDR2 YYNGEE. This clone was counted a few times. Antigen unknown. Generated by immunoSEQ multiplex PCR, the TCRdb table keeps only in-frame clones and is missing some. The sample shows around 63,000 clones, around three quarters of them seen only once. General observations from the study: The study found marked clonal contraction of infection- and vaccine-induced clones late after vaccination.

Viral peptide pool expansion of antigen-specific CD4+ T cells preceded sequencing in the ViraFEST assay. Following a roughly eleven-day culture, CD4+ T cells were purified. Recipients of the vaccine had no prior SARS-CoV-2 infection and negative nucleocapsid antibodies. V usage is TRBV9 and J usage is TRBJ2-1; D is uncertain. The sample was CD4+ T cells from PBMCs cultured with HCoV-OC43 spike peptides, taken before COVID-19 vaccination. As to subset: HCoV-OC43 spike overlapping peptide pool stimulation. The receptor comes from a human donor who received a COVID-19 vaccine. The CDR3 nucleotides are TGTGCCAGCAGCGAGTATTCGGGCTCCTACAATGAGCAGTTCTTC. Its protein product is CASSEYSGSYNEQFF.